The T cell receptor beta chain described here comes from a study of early T cells in non-severe SARS-CoV-2 infection. The wider study: RNA in bulk from unsorted whole blood was sequenced, and chains were unpaired.

V lost 5 bases, J lost 2 bases, and 10 bases lay in between. The CDR3 runs to 13 residues. Germline lookup yields CDR1 MNHEY and CDR2 SVGAGI. Unique molecular identifier tags were affixed to discrete cDNA molecules. Via MiXCR, TCRdb re-called the 5' RACE reads, giving one row per CDR3 protein. The table shows approximately 68,000 distinct CDR3 sequences, with around 10% occurring only once. With regard to this clonotype: No antigen is known for it.

Whole-study findings and limits: Matching with VDJdb favored anti-spike CD8 responses (missing private and CD4 specificities).

The rearrangement uses TRBV6-5 and TRBJ2-7, with D perhaps matching TRBD1 (5 bases). This receptor was identified in an adult who was a healthcare worker with PCR-confirmed SARS-CoV-2 infection or an uninfected control (not recorded which). The sample was whole blood, taken at baseline. The DNA of the CDR3 is TGTGCCAGCAGTAAGGGCAGGGCCTACGAGCAGTACTTC. It specifies CASSKGRAYEQYF.